A selection of T cell receptor beta chains follows, all from one sample in a study of tumor and adjacent non-tumor tissue in lung cancer. TCRdb reanalysed the multiplex PCR reads using MiXCR and keeps one entry per CDR3 protein. Among approximately 53,000 distinct CDR3 sequences listed, 74% were seen once. The sequenced sample consisted of distant non-tumor lung tissue. The receptors derive from a woman aged 55 to 70 with non-small cell lung cancer. Each CDR3 is given with its conserved first and last residue. A D gene is named only where the DNA matches it firmly. Clone size is shown for a subset of rows, as once, few, many or a class of expanded clone.

clone_size | cdr3_length | j_call | v_call | d_call | cdr3_nt | cdr3_aa
. | 15 | TRBJ2-1 | TRBV6-2/TRBV6-3 | TRBD1 | TGTGCCAGCAGTTACGATGACAGGGCAGTCAATGAGTACTTCTTC | CASSYDDRAVNEYFF
. | 14 | TRBJ2-5 | TRBV5-6 | . | TGTGTCAGCAGCTTGATAGGTCAGAAAGAGACCCAGTACTTC | CVSSLIGQKETQYF
. | 15 | TRBJ2-7 | TRBV6-6 | TRBD1 | TGTGTCAGCAGTTCCCCTGGCAGGGGGTCTTACGAGCAGTACTTC | CVSSSPGRGSYEQYF
. | 14 | TRBJ1-1 | TRBV5-5 | . | TGTGCCAGCAGCCCGATATGGGCGCACATTGAAGCTTTCTTT | CASSPIWAHIEAFF
many | 12 | TRBJ2-5 | TRBV6-2/TRBV6-3 | TRBD1 | TGTGCCAGCAGACGGACAGGGGAGACCCAGTACTTC | CASRRTGETQYF
. | 13 | TRBJ2-7 | TRBV6-5 | . | TGTGCCAATACCGACACCCTCTCCTACGAGCAGTACTTC | CANTDTLSYEQYF
. | 19 | TRBJ2-2 | TRBV7-8 | TRBD2 | TGCACCAGCAGCTTAATCAGACTAGCGGGAGGAACGAACACCGGGGAGCTGTTTTTT | CTSSLIRLAGGTNTGELFF
. | 12 | TRBJ2-2 | TRBV11-3 | . | TGTACCAGTAGCACGAACACCGGGGAGCTGTTTTTT | CTSSTNTGELFF
. | 16 | TRBJ2-5 | TRBV6-2/TRBV6-3 | TRBD2 | TGTCCCAGCAGTACCCTCCGAAGCGGGGACCAAGAGACCCACTACTTC | CPSSTLRSGDQETHYF
. | 14 | TRBJ2-6 | TRBV4-3 | . | TGCGCCAGCATACAAGGTACTGGGGCCAACGTCCTGACTTTC | CASIQGTGANVLTF
. | 16 | TRBJ2-4 | TRBV12-3/TRBV12-4 | TRBD1 | TGTGCCAGCAGTTTTGGGGGACAGGCAGCCAAAAATATTCAGTACTTC | CASSFGGQAAKNIQYF
many | 13 | TRBJ2-7 | TRBV14 | . | TGTGCCAGCAGCCAAACCCGGGGCTACGAGCAGTACTTC | CASSQTRGYEQYF